A selection of T cell receptor beta chains follows, all from one sample in a study of T cell repertoires in cytomegalovirus infection. Their antigens are not known. TCRdb reprocessed the reads with MiXCR, giving one entry per CDR3 protein. This table holds around 900,000 distinct CDR3 sequences, 30% to 40% found once. Material: cultured CD8+ T cells from PBMCs, obtained from culture after CMV antigen stimulation. The source of these receptors is a human donor in good health (CMV status not recorded). Some clones in this sample may be carry-over from other donors' samples. Each CDR3 is given with its conserved first and last residue. D genes are given only for firm matches. Rows give clone size only sometimes, using once, few, many, or a class for an expanded clone.

clone size	CDR3 length	D gene	V gene	J gene	CDR3 DNA	CDR3 protein
many	14	TRBD1	TRBV28	TRBJ2-3	TGTGCCAGCAATAGGGACAGGGCCACAGATACGCAGTATTTT	CASNRDRATDTQYF
few	16	.	TRBV7-9	TRBJ2-1	TGTGCCAGCAGCTCATCGTTTGAAAAGATCCGCTATGAGCAGTTCTTC	CASSSSFEKIRYEQFF
.	15	.	TRBV9	TRBJ2-3	TGTGCCAGCAGCTCAGATGGGGACCACACAGATACGCAGTATTTT	CASSSDGDHTDTQYF
.	16	TRBD2	TRBV10-3	TRBJ2-3	TGTGCCATCAGGGGGAGGGACCTTCATACCACAGATACGCAGTATTTT	CAIRGRDLHTTDTQYF
few	18	TRBD2	TRBV6-5	TRBJ2-5	TGTGCCAGCAGTTTGGGACTAGCGGGAAGACTTCTCCAAGAGACCCAGTACTTC	CASSLGLAGRLLQETQYF
few	15	.	TRBV6-2/TRBV6-3	TRBJ2-1	TGTGCCAGCAGTTACCCCATCCAGTTCCTCAATGAGCAGTTCTTC	CASSYPIQFLNEQFF
.	17	TRBD1	TRBV6-6	TRBJ2-2	TGTGCCAGCAGTTACTTCGACAGGGCTACCTCCACCGGGGAGCTGTTTTTT	CASSYFDRATSTGELFF
many	11	TRBD1	TRBV7-2	TRBJ2-7	TGTGCCAGCAGCCCAGGGACAGGGTTTGACTTC	CASSPGTGFDF
many	13	.	TRBV12-3/TRBV12-4	TRBJ1-2	TGTGCCAGCAGTCTGGGACTTTCCTATGGCTACACCTTC	CASSLGLSYGYTF
.	14	TRBD1	TRBV7-9	TRBJ1-4	TGTGCCAGCAGTTCTGACAGGGGAGCTGAAAAACTGTTTTTT	CASSSDRGAEKLFF
.	14	TRBD2	TRBV10-3	TRBJ2-3	TGTGCCATCAGAATGGGGACTACCTCGGATACGCAGTATTTT	CAIRMGTTSDTQYF
few	16	.	TRBV2	TRBJ1-1	TGTGCCAGCAGCGGTGGGATAGGACAACGCAACACTGAAGCTTTCTTT	CASSGGIGQRNTEAFF
few	12	.	TRBV6-5	TRBJ1-1	TGTGCCAGCAGTTACGAGGGGGTTGAAGCTTTCTTT	CASSYEGVEAFF
many	16	TRBD2	TRBV15	TRBJ2-2	TGTGCCACCAGCGGGACTAGCGGGGGGTCCGCCGGGGAGCTGTTTTTT	CATSGTSGGSAGELFF
few	15	TRBD1	TRBV28	TRBJ1-2	TGTGCCAGCTTTAAGGGACAGGTGTTCCTGGGAGGCTACACCTTC	CASFKGQVFLGGYTF
few	14	TRBD2	TRBV15	TRBJ2-5	TGTGCCACCAGCAGGGCGGGGGTCCAAGAGACCCAGTACTTC	CATSRAGVQETQYF
.	14	.	TRBV7-8	TRBJ1-1	TGTGCCAGCAGCTTAGATGGCAGGTATGGAGAAGCTTTCTTT	CASSLDGRYGEAFF
.	14	.	TRBV12-3/TRBV12-4	TRBJ2-2	TGTGCCAGCAGTTTCACCGGGACTCCCGGGGAGCTGTTTTTT	CASSFTGTPGELFF
.	14	.	TRBV29-1	TRBJ1-2	TGCAGCGTTGAAGATGGCGAGACAGTATATGGCTACACCTTC	CSVEDGETVYGYTF
few	13	.	TRBV6-5	TRBJ2-3	TGTGCCACCACGGAACCAACGACAGATACGCAGTATTTT	CATTEPTTDTQYF
many	15	TRBD2	TRBV9	TRBJ2-3	TGTGCCAGCAGCGTAGCTCGGGGGGGGCCAGATACGCAGTATTTT	CASSVARGGPDTQYF
.	15	.	TRBV7-9	TRBJ2-3	TGTGCCAGCAGCCCACCGGGACACCGGCCAGATACGCAGTATTTT	CASSPPGHRPDTQYF
few	16	TRBD1	TRBV20-1	TRBJ1-1	TGCAGTGCTAGAACCAAACAGGGGGGGATGAACACTGAAGCTTTCTTT	CSARTKQGGMNTEAFF
.	15	TRBD1	TRBV6-5	TRBJ2-3	TGTGCCAGCAGTTACTCCCAAGGGGGCGCGAATACGCAGTATTTT	CASSYSQGGANTQYF
.	17	.	TRBV7-4	TRBJ2-2	TGTGCCAGCAGCTTGCGTTACAAGGAGGCGAACACCGGGGAGCTGTTTTTT	CASSLRYKEANTGELFF
.	10	TRBD1	TRBV29-1	TRBJ2-7	TGCAGCGTTGGGGGACAGGGGGAGATCTTC	CSVGGQGEIF
few	14	.	TRBV7-9	TRBJ2-7	TGTGCCAGCAGCCCCCCGGGAGCGAGATACGAGCAGTACTTC	CASSPPGARYEQYF
.	15	TRBD1	TRBV6-6	TRBJ1-5	TGTGCCAGCAGTTACTCCGAGGGGGCCAATCAGCCCCAGCATTTT	CASSYSEGANQPQHF
.	16	.	TRBV19	TRBJ1-6	TGTGCCAGTAGCCGGGCCTTGAGCTCCTATAATTCACCCCTCCACTTT	CASSRALSSYNSPLHF
.	16	.	TRBV5-1	TRBJ1-2	TGCGCCAGCAGCTCACGTGATGAGTCGGGGATGCATGGCTACACCTTC	CASSSRDESGMHGYTF
.	14	.	TRBV27	TRBJ2-5	TGTGCCGGCACAAGGGCCGGCGACGAGGAGACCCAGTACTTC	CAGTRAGDEETQYF
.	15	.	TRBV27	TRBJ2-7	TGTGCCAGCAGTTTTGGGGGCATCCTCAACTACGAGCAGTACTTC	CASSFGGILNYEQYF
.	18	.	TRBV6-6	TRBJ1-5	TGTGCCAGCAGTTACTCGATTCGGGAGGAAGGGAGCAATCAGCCCCAGCATTTT	CASSYSIREEGSNQPQHF
few	12	.	TRBV6-2/TRBV6-3	TRBJ1-2	TGTGCCAGCAGTTACCCCCCTGATGGCTACACCTTC	CASSYPPDGYTF
.	15	TRBD2	TRBV20-1	TRBJ2-3	TGCAGTGCTAGAGATCGCGGGGGGATCACAGATACGCAGTATTTT	CSARDRGGITDTQYF
.	15	TRBD1	TRBV27	TRBJ1-1	TGTGCCAGCAGTTGGGGTACAGGGGTGGAGACTGAAGCTTTCTTT	CASSWGTGVETEAFF
few	15	TRBD2	TRBV4-1	TRBJ2-7	TGCGCCAGCAGCCAAGTCCTAGCGGGGGACTACGAGCAGTACTTC	CASSQVLAGDYEQYF
few	15	.	TRBV7-9	TRBJ2-1	TGTGCCAGCAGCGCATACAGGGAGCTCTACAATGAGCAGTTCTTC	CASSAYRELYNEQFF
.	20	.	TRBV27	TRBJ1-1	TGTGCCAGCAGTTTATCGGGGATCCTTGAGAGGAATCGGCGTGGCACTGAAGCTTTCTTT	CASSLSGILERNRRGTEAFF
.	16	.	TRBV9	TRBJ1-1	TGTGCCAACAGCGTCACCCCACAGGCCATGAACACTGAAGCTTTCTTT	CANSVTPQAMNTEAFF
.	15	.	TRBV4-1	TRBJ2-5	TGCGCCAGCAGCCAACTTCAGGGACTCCGGGGGACCCAGTACTTC	CASSQLQGLRGTQYF
few	17	.	TRBV27	TRBJ1-5	TGTGCCAGCAGCCCTACCGGGGCCCTGATAGGCAATCAGCCCCAGCATTTT	CASSPTGALIGNQPQHF
.	15	.	TRBV7-2	TRBJ1-1	TGTGCCAGCAGCTTCCCCGGAGGCAAGCACACTGAAGCTTTCTTT	CASSFPGGKHTEAFF
many	16	.	TRBV6-1	TRBJ1-5	TGTGCCAGCAATCCGGTCGGCAGTTATAGCAATCAGCCCCAGCATTTT	CASNPVGSYSNQPQHF
few	14	.	TRBV6-6	TRBJ2-1	TGTGCCAGCAGCAAATTCACAGGGGAGGCTGAGCAGTTCTTC	CASSKFTGEAEQFF